This TCR beta chain is drawn from a study of T cells in localized non-small cell lung cancer. The study's findings and limits: Longer overall survival was associated with a higher density of T cells in the blood. Of the top 100 tumor clones, median roughly 60 were in adjacent lung, about 30 among its top 100. Clonality peaked in uninvolved adjacent lung rather than tumor.

This CDR3 has 15 residues. V lost 7 bases, J lost 3 bases, and 18 bases lay in between. Per germline, CDR1 LNHDA and CDR2 SQIVND (reference sequence). The method was immunoSEQ multiplex PCR; TCRdb's version includes in-frame clones alone and lacks a portion of them. The sample shows more than 30,000 clones, over 75% of them seen only once. This clone was seen once. The target antigen is unknown. The sequence was obtained from a woman aged 35 to 70 with stage III lung adenocarcinoma. V is TRBV19 and J is TRBJ1-2; TRBD1 might be the D (5 bases). The sample consisted of peripheral blood mononuclear cells, taken before any cancer treatment. The CDR3 loop reads CASMAGPPRHYGYTF. CDR3 DNA sequence: TGTGCCAGTATGGCGGGGCCCCCCCGGCACTATGGCTACACCTTC.